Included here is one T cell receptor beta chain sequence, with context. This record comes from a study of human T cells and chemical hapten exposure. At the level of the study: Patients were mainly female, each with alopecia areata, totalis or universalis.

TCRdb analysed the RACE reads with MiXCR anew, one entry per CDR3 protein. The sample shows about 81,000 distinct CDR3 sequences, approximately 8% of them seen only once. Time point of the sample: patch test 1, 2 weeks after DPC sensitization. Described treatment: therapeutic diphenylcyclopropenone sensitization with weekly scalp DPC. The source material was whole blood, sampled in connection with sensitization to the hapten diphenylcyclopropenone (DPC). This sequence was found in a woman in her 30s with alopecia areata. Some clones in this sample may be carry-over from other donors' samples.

The CDR3: CASSPKGGAGVNEQYF. As DNA, the CDR3 is TGTGCCAGCAGTCCCAAGGGGGGAGCAGGGGTGAACGAGCAGTACTTC. The genes are TRBV12-3 or TRBV12-4 and TRBJ2-7; D might be TRBD1 or TRBD2, each matching 6 bases. The V end lost 5 bases, the J end lost 5 bases, and 22 bases lay between the germline ends. This CDR3 comprises 16 residues.